The 18 T cell receptor beta chains in this list originate from one sample, sequenced in a study of blood T cell repertoires in COVID-19. The method was immunoSEQ multiplex PCR; TCRdb's version includes in-frame clones alone and lacks a portion of them. The table lists about 100,000 clones, around 88% of them singletons. The sequencing sample was made of peripheral blood. The receptor source for this set is a man at least 80 years old with active or convalescent COVID-19.

This clone has only one observation. The chain is built from TRBV7-9 and TRBJ1-6, with TRBD1 identical over 8 bases. Germline values: CDR1 SEHNR, CDR2 FQNEAQ (reference sequence). Losses at the gene ends were 5 bases for V and 9 bases for J; bases not matched to a gene: 9. The CDR3 is 15 amino acids. This chain's CDR3 is CASSPQTGGFSPLHF. The CDR3 nucleotides read TGTGCCAGCAGCCCGCAAACAGGGGGTTTTTCACCCCTCCACTTT.

The V gene is TRBV7-2, the J gene TRBJ1-1; weak D call: TRBD1 (6 bases). Germline V gene sequence: CDR1 SGHTA, CDR2 FQGNSA. The CDR3 runs 15 residues. V lost 3 bases and J 4 bases, leaving 15 bases between the germline ends. In nucleotides, the CDR3 is TGTGCCAGCAGCTTTCACCAGGGGCAAGGCACTGAAGCTTTCTTT. As protein: CASSFHQGQGTEAFF. The whole variable domain, remainder taken from reference TRBV7-2 and TRBJ1-1, is GAGVSQSPSNKVTEKGKDVELRCDPISGHTALYWYRQSLGQGLEFLIYFQGNSAPDKSGLPSDRFSAERTGGSVSTLTIQRTQQEDSAVYLCASSFHQGQGTEAFFGQGTRLTVV.

CDR3 sequence (DNA): TGTGCCAGCAGCGCCGACAGGGGAGGGGAGACCCAGTACTTC. Amino acids: CASSADRGGETQYF. The chain uses TRBV9 and TRBJ2-5; perhaps TRBD1 as D (8 bases). Germline CDR1 is SGDLS and CDR2 is YYNGEE. The CDR3 length is 14 residues. V lost 3 bases to trimming and J lost 5 bases, with 14 bases between them.

In this sample, this clone turned up once. The chain employs TRBV5-1 and TRBJ2-1, with 9 bases fitting TRBD2. The CDR3 runs 15 residues. J gave up 6 bases and V 1 base, and 5 bases lay outside the gene matches. Germline values: CDR1 SGHRS, CDR2 YFSETQ. The CDR3 reads CASSLLSGRGNEQFF. The CDR3 DNA sequence: TGCGCCAGCAGCTTGCTTAGCGGGAGAGGCAATGAGCAGTTCTTC.

The J gene is TRBJ2-1, the V gene TRBV30; 11 bases match TRBD2. V gave up 3 bases and J gave up 7 bases; unmatched junction bases: 8. The CDR3 totals 15 residues. The germline gives CDR1 GTSNPN, CDR2 SVGIG (reference sequence). CDR3 residues: CAWSKIAGGMNEQFF. Written as DNA, the CDR3 is TGTGCCTGGAGCAAGATAGCGGGAGGGATGAATGAGCAGTTCTTC. Using reference TRBV30 and TRBJ2-1 for the parts outside the CDR3, the full variable domain is SQTIHQWPATLVQPVGSPLSLECTVEGTSNPNLYWYRQAAGRGLQLLFYSVGIGQISSEVPQNLSASRPQDRQFILSSKKLLLSDSGFYLCAWSKIAGGMNEQFFGPGTRLTVL.

The chain joins TRBV5-4 to TRBJ1-3; D is uncertain. The CDR3 covers 15 residues. V lost 4 bases and J 0 bases, leaving 11 bases between the germline ends. Germline CDR1 is SGHNT and CDR2 is YYREEE (reference sequence). For the CDR3, the DNA is TGTGCCAGCAGCCGTGAGGGCCACTCTGGAAACACCATATATTTT. Amino acids: CASSREGHSGNTIYF.

V is TRBV6-1 and J is TRBJ2-7; D unresolved. The V and J ends lost 0 bases and 3 bases respectively, with 6 bases between them. Germline V gene lookup returns CDR1 MNHNS and CDR2 SASEGT. CDR3 length: 13 amino acids. The CDR3 DNA is TGTGCCAGCAGTGAAGCAGCCTACTACGAGCAGTACTTC. Amino acid sequence: CASSEAAYYEQYF.

The CDR3 sequence is CSVTDTQYF. Written as DNA, the CDR3 is TGCAGCGTGACAGATACGCAGTATTTT. J is TRBJ2-3 and V is TRBV20-1; D unclear. Germline CDR1 is DFQATT and CDR2 is SNEGSKA (reference sequence). This CDR3 is built from 9 residues.

This clone was observed a single time. This chain uses TRBV3-1 (or the pseudogene TRBV3-2) with TRBJ2-2; 7 bases match TRBD1. Germline V gene sequence: CDR1 LGHDT, CDR2 YNNKEL (reference sequence). The CDR3 extends over 14 amino acids. The J segment lost 6 bases and the V segment lost 4 bases, leaving 5 bases of the junction unmatched. CDR3 loop: CASSPGTAAGELFF. The CDR3 DNA sequence: TGTGCCAGCAGCCCGGGGACAGCCGCCGGGGAGCTGTTTTTT.

The rearrangement links TRBV15 to TRBJ2-7; TRBD2 matches at 11 bases. The ends lost 3 bases at V and 0 bases at J; junction bases unmatched: 4. Germline V CDR1 and CDR2: LNHNV, YYDKDF (reference sequence). The CDR3 is 16 residues long. CDR3: CATSSQGLAASYEQYF. The CDR3 DNA follows: TGTGCCACCAGCAGCCAGGGACTAGCGGCCTCCTACGAGCAGTACTTC.

The chain links TRBV11-3 to TRBJ2-7; D gene unclear. CDR3 length: 14 amino acids. Germline CDR1 SGHNT, CDR2 YENEEA. V was pared by 5 bases and J by 4 bases, with 15 bases between. CDR3 region: CASSPTSNSYEQYF. The CDR3 nucleotides read TGTGCCAGCAGCCCTACTTCCAATTCATACGAGCAGTACTTC. The complete variable domain, with remaining parts taken from reference TRBV11-3 and TRBJ2-7, reads EAGVVQSPRYKIIEKKQPVAFWCNPISGHNTLYWYLQNLGQGPELLIRYENEEAVDDSQLPKDRFSAERLKGVDSTLKIQPAELGDSAVYLCASSPTSNSYEQYFGPGTRLTVT.

The chain links TRBV7-8 to TRBJ2-7; possibly TRBD1 for D (6 bases). Germline V CDR1 and CDR2: SGHVS, FQNEAQ. V dropped 2 bases and J dropped 4 bases, with 6 bases sitting between them. The CDR3 contains 12 residues. DNA for the CDR3: TGTGCCAGCAGCTTACAGGGGTACGAGCAGTACTTC. Amino acids: CASSLQGYEQYF.

The chain joins TRBV18 to TRBJ2-3, with 9 bases lining up with TRBD1. Trimming removed 4 bases from V and 4 bases from J; junction bases left unmatched: 6. The germline gives CDR1 KGHSH, CDR2 LQKENI. This CDR3 comprises 15 residues. This CDR3 reads CASSLTGGAADTQYF. The CDR3 bases are TGTGCCAGCTCACTCACAGGGGGCGCGGCAGATACGCAGTATTTT.

This rearrangement joins TRBV5-1 to TRBJ2-2; weak D call: TRBD1 (5 bases). V lost 3 bases to trimming and J lost 0 bases, with 15 bases between them. The CDR3 is 17 amino acids. Germline CDR1 SGHRS, CDR2 YFSETQ. CDR3 loop: CASSSVYRFPNTGELFF. The CDR3 nucleotides are TGCGCCAGCAGCTCAGTTTACAGGTTCCCGAACACCGGGGAGCTGTTTTTT.

The chain joins TRBV4-1 to TRBJ2-3; maybe TRBD1 (6 bases). From germline, CDR1 is MGHRA and CDR2 YSYEKL. The CDR3 contains 15 residues. The V gene lost 0 bases and the J gene lost 5 bases, with 12 bases spanning the gap. The CDR3 loop is CASSQEGATLDTQYF. CDR3 nucleotides: TGCGCCAGCAGCCAAGAGGGGGCTACCCTAGATACGCAGTATTTT.

The rearrangement joins TRBV25-1 to TRBJ2-1, with 12 bases matching TRBD2. Germline V lookup: CDR1 MGHDK, CDR2 SYGVNS. With 6 bases clipped from V and 7 bases from J, the junction kept 10 bases outside the gene matches. This CDR3 spans 16 amino acids. As DNA, the CDR3 is TGTGCCAGCAGGGAAGCGGCTAGCGGGAGGGTGAATGAGCAGTTCTTC. Protein: CASREAASGRVNEQFF.

This clone was observed once. This rearrangement joins TRBV7-9 to TRBJ1-1; 7 positions match TRBD1. The CDR3 spans 14 residues. The germline CDR1 and CDR2 sequences are SEHNR and FQNEAQ (reference sequence). J lost 0 bases, V lost 5 bases, and 3 bases had no gene match. The CDR3 region has the DNA TGTGCCAGCAGCATGGGACAGCTGAACACTGAAGCTTTCTTT. Amino acids: CASSMGQLNTEAFF.

The chain employs TRBV6-6 and TRBJ2-1; 10 bases line up with TRBD2. CDR1 MNHNY and CDR2 SVGAGI come from the germline V gene (reference sequence). The length of the CDR3 is 13 residues. Trimming took 7 bases from V and 10 from J; bases not matched to a gene: 7. CDR3 amino acids: CASKREGPPEQFF. For the CDR3, the DNA is TGTGCCAGCAAGCGGGAGGGCCCGCCCGAGCAGTTCTTC.